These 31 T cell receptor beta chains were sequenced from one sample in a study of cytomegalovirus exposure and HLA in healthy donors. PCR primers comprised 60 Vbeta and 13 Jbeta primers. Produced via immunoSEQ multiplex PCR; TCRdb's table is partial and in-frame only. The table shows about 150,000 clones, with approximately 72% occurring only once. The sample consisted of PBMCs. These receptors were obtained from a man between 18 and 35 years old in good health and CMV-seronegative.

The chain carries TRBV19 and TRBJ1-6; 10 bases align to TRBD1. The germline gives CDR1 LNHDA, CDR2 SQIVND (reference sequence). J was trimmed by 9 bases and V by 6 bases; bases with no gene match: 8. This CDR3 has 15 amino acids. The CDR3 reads CASSPGQGLTSPLHF. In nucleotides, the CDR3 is TGTGCCAGTAGCCCGGGACAGGGGCTCACTTCACCCCTCCACTTT. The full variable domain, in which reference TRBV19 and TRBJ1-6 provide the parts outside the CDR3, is DGGITQSPKYLFRKEGQNVTLSCEQNLNHDAMYWYRQDPGQGLRLIYYSQIVNDFQKGDIAEGYSVSREKKESFPLTVTSAQKNPTAFYLCASSPGQGLTSPLHFGNGTRLTVT.

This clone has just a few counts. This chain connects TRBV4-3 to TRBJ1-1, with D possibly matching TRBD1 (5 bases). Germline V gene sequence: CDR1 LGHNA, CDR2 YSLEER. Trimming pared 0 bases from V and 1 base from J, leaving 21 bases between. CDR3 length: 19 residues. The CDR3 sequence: CASSQDPVVLAGSNTEAFF. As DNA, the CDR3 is TGCGCCAGCAGCCAAGATCCCGTGGTGTTGGCAGGGTCGAACACTGAAGCTTTCTTT.

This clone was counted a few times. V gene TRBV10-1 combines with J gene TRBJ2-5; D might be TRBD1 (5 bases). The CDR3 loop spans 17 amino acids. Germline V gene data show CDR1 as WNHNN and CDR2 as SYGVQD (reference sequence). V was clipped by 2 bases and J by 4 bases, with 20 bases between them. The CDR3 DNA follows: TGCGCCAGCAGTGAGAAGAAGGGTTCGAGCAGGGTAGAGACCCAGTACTTC. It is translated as CASSEKKGSSRVETQYF.

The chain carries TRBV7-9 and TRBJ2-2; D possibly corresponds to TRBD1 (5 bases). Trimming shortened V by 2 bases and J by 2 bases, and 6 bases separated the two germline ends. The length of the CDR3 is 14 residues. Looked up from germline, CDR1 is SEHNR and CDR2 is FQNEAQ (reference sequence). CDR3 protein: CASSLRGNTGELFF. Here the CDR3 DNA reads TGTGCCAGCAGCTTAAGGGGAAACACCGGGGAGCTGTTTTTT.

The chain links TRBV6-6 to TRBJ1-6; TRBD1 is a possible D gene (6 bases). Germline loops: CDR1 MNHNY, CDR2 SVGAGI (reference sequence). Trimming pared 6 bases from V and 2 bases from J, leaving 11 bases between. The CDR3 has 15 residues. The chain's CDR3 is CASSAQGTYNSPLHF. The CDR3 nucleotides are TGTGCCAGCAGCGCACAGGGCACCTATAATTCACCCCTCCACTTT.

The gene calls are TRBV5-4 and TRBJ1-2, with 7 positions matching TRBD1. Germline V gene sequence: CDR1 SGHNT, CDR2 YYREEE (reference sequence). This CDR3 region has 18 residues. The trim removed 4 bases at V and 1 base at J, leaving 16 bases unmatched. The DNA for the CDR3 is TGTGCCAGCAGCCAAGGCCAAAAACCAGGGGGGAGTAACTATGGCTACACCTTC. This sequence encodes CASSQGQKPGGSNYGYTF.

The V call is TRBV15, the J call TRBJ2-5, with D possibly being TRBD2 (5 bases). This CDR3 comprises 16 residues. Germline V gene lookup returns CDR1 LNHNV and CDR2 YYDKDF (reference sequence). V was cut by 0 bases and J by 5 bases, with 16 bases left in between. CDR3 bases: TGTGCCACCAGCAGAGATTATCTTCCGGGAACCGAGACCCAGTACTTC. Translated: CATSRDYLPGTETQYF.

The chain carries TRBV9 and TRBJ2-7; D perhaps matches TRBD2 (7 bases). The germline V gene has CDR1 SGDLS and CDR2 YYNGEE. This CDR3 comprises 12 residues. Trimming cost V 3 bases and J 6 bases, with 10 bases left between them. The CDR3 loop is CASSAGEGEQYF. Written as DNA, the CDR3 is TGTGCCAGCAGCGCAGGGGAGGGCGAGCAGTACTTC.

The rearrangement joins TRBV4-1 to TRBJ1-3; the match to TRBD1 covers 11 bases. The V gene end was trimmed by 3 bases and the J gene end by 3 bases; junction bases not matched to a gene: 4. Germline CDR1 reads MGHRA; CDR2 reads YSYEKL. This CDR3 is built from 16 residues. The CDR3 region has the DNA TGCGCCAGCAGCCACGGACAGGGGGCTAATGGAAACACCATATATTTT. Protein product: CASSHGQGANGNTIYF.

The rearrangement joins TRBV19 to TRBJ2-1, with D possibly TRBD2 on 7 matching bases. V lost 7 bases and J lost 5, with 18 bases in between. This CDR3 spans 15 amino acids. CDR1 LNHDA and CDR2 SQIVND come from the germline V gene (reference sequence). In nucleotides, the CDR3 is TGTGCCAGTACGGCAACGGGGGGCGCAAACAATGAGCAGTTCTTC. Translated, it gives CASTATGGANNEQFF.

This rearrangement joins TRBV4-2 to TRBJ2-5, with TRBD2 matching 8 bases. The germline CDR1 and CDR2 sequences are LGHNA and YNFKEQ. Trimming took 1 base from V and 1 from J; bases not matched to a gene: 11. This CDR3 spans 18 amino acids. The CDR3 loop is CASSQVRTAGGFQETQYF. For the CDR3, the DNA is TGTGCCAGCAGCCAAGTGAGGACGGCGGGGGGATTCCAAGAGACCCAGTACTTC.

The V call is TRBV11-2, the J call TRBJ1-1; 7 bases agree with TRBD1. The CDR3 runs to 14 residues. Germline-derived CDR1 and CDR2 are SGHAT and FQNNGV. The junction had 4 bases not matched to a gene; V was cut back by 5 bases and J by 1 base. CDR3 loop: CASSGRTGNTEAFF. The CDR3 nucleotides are TGTGCCAGCAGCGGACGGACAGGGAACACTGAAGCTTTCTTT.

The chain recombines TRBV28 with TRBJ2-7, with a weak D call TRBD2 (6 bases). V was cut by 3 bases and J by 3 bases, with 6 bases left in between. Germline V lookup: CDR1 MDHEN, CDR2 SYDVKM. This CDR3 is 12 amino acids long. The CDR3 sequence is CASSLGGYEQYF. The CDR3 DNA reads TGTGCCAGCAGTTTGGGGGGCTACGAGCAGTACTTC.

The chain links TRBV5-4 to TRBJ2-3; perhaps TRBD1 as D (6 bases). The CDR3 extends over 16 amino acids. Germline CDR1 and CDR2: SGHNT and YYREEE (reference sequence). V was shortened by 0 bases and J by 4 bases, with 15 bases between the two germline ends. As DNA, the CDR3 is TGTGCCAGCAGCTTGGTTGGCAGGGGCGGTTCAGATACGCAGTATTTT. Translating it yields CASSLVGRGGSDTQYF.

CDR3 nucleotides: TGTGCCAGCAGCCCCCCAGGTTATAGCAATCAGCCCCAGCATTTT. It is translated as CASSPPGYSNQPQHF. The chain links TRBV6-1 to TRBJ1-5; D gene ambiguous. Germline CDR1 MNHNS, CDR2 SASEGT. Trimming removed 6 bases at V and 0 bases at J, with 12 bases between. This CDR3 has 15 amino acids.

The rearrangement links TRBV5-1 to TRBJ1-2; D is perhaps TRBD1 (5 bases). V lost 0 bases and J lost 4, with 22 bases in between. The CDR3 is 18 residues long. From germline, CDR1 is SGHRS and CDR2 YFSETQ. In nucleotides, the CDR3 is TGCGCCAGCAGCTTGGCGCACGGTGATACCCTTCAGGGCTATGGCTACACCTTC. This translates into CASSLAHGDTLQGYGYTF.

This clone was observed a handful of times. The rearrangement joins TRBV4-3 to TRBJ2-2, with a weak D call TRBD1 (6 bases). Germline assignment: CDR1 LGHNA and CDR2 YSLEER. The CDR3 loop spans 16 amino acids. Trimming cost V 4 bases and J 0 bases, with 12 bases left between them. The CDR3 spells CASSPYTGTNTGELFF. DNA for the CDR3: TGCGCCAGCAGCCCCTATACAGGGACGAACACCGGGGAGCTGTTTTTT.

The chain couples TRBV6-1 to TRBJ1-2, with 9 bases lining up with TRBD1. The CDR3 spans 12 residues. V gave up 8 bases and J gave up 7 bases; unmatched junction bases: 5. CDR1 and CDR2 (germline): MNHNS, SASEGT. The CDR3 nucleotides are TGTGCCAGCGGGACAGGGCGGGTTGGCTACACCTTC. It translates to CASGTGRVGYTF.

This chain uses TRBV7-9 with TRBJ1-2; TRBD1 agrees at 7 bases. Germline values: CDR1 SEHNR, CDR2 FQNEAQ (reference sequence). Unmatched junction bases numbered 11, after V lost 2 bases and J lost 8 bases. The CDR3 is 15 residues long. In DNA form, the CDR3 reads TGTGCCAGCAGCTTACGGGACAGTCCCTTTAGAGGCTACACCTTC. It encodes CASSLRDSPFRGYTF.

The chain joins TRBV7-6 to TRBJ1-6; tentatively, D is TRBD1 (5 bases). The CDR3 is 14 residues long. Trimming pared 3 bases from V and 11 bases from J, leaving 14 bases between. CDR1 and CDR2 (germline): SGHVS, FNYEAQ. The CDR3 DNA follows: TGTGCCAGCAGCTTGGGGCTAGTAGGTCCACCCCTCCACTTT. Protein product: CASSLGLVGPPLHF.

The CDR3, as DNA: TGTGCCAGCAGCCAAGGTTACGGTTGGGAGACCCAGTACTTC. Residues: CASSQGYGWETQYF. The rearrangement links TRBV14 to TRBJ2-5; D remains ambiguous. Trimming shortened V by 1 base and J by 5 bases, and 11 bases separated the two germline ends. CDR3 length: 14 amino acids. Germline-derived CDR1 and CDR2 are SGHDN and FVKESK. Based on the CDR3 plus reference TRBV14 and TRBJ2-5, the full variable domain is EAGVTQFPSHSVIEKGQTVTLRCDPISGHDNLYWYRRVMGKEIKFLLHFVKESKQDESGMPNNRFLAERTGGTYSTLKVQPAELEDSGVYFCASSQGYGWETQYFGPGTRLLVL.

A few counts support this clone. Here the CDR3 reads CAWSLYLSYNSPLHF. The CDR3 DNA is TGTGCCTGGAGTCTCTATCTCTCCTATAATTCACCCCTCCACTTT. The J gene is TRBJ1-6, the V gene TRBV30; no reliable D call. CDR1 GTSNPN and CDR2 SVGIG come from the germline V gene (reference sequence). The CDR3 extends over 15 amino acids. The germline V and J ends were trimmed by 2 bases and 0 bases, with 8 bases remaining between them.

The CDR3 is CSVNPTEELRTDTQYF. The CDR3, as DNA: TGCAGCGTTAACCCGACGGAGGAACTCCGCACAGATACGCAGTATTTT. This sequence joins TRBV29-1 and TRBJ2-3; perhaps TRBD2 as D (5 bases). V lost 5 bases and J lost 1, with 19 bases in between. The CDR3 contains 16 residues. Germline assignment: CDR1 SQVTM and CDR2 ANQGSEA.

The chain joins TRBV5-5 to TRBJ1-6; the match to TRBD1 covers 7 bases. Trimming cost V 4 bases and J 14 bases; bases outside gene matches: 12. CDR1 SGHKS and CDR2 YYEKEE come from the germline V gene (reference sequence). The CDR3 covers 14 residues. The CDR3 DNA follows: TGTGCCAGCAGCGGAGGCTCGGACAGGTTGACCCTCCACTTT. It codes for CASSGGSDRLTLHF.

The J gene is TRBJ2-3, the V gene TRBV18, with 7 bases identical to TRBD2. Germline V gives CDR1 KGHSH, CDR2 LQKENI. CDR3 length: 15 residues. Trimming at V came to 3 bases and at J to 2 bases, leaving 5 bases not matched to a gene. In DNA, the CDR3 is TGTGCCAGCTCACCTTCCGCGGGGGACACAGATACGCAGTATTTT. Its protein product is CASSPSAGDTDTQYF. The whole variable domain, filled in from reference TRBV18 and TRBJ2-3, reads NAGVMQNPRHLVRRRGQEARLRCSPMKGHSHVYWYRQLPEEGLKFMVYLQKENIIDESGMPKERFSAEFPKEGPSILRIQQVVRGDSAAYFCASSPSAGDTDTQYFGPGTRLTVL.

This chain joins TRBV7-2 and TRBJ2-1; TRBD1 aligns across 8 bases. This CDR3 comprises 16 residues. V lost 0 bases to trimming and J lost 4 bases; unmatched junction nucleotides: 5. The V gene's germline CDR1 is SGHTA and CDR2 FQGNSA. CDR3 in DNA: TGTGCCAGCAGCTTAGCCCGACAGGGGAGGTACAATGAGCAGTTCTTC. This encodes CASSLARQGRYNEQFF.

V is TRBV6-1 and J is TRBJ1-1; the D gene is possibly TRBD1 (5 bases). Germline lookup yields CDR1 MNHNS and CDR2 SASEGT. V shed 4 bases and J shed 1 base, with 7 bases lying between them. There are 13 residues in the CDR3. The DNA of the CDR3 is TGTGCCAGCAGTGCCGACAGGAACACTGAAGCTTTCTTT. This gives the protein CASSADRNTEAFF.

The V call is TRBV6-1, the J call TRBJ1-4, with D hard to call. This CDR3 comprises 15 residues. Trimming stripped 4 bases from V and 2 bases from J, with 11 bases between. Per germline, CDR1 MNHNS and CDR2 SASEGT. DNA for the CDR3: TGTGCCAGCAGTGCCTCTCTGGCCACTAATGAAAAACTGTTTTTT. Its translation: CASSASLATNEKLFF.

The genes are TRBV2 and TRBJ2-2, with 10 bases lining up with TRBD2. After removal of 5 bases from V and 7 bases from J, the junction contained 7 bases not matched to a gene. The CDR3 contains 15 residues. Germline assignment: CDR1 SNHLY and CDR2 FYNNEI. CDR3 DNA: TGTGCCAGCAGTCAAAGGGCTAGCGGGGGCGGGGAGCTGTTTTTT. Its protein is CASSQRASGGGELFF.

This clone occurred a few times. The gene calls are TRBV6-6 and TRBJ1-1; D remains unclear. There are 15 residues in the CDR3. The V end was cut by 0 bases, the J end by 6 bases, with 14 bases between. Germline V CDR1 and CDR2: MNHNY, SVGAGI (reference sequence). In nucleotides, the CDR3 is TGTGCCAGCAGTTACTCAGGCGGTGGTGTGGCTGAAGCTTTCTTT. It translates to CASSYSGGGVAEAFF.

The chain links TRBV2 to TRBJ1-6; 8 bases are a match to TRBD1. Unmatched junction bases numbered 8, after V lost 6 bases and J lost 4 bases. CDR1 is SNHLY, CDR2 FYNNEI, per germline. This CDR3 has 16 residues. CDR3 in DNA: TGTGCCAGCAGAAAAGGACAGGGACAGTATAATTCACCCCTCCACTTT. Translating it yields CASRKGQGQYNSPLHF. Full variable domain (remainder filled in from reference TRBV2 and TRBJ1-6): EPEVTQTPSHQVTQMGQEVILRCVPISNHLYFYWYRQILGQKVEFLVSFYNNEISEKSEIFDDQFSVERPDGSNFTLKIRSTKLEDSAMYFCASRKGQGQYNSPLHFGNGTRLTVT.